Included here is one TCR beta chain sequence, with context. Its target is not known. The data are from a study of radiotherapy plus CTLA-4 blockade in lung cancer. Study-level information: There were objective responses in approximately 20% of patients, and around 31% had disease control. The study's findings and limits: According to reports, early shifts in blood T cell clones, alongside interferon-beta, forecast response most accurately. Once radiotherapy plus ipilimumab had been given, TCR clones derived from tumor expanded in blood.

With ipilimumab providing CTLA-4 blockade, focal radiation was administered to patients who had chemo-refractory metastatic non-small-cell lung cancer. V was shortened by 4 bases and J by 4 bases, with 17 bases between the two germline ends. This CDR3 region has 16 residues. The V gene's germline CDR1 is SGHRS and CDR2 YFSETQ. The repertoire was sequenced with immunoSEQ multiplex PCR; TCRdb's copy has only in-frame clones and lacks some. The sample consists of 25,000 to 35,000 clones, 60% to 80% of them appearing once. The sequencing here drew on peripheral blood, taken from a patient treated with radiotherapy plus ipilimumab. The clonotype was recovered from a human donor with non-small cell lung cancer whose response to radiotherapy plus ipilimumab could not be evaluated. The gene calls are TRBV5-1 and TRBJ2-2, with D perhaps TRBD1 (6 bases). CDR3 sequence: CASSIGAGDTTGELFF. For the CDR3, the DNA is TGCGCCAGCAGCATTGGGGCAGGGGATACCACCGGGGAGCTGTTTTTT.